Listed below are T cell receptor beta chains from one sample, sequenced in a study of blood T cell repertoires in COVID-19. Data came from immunoSEQ multiplex PCR; TCRdb stores just in-frame clones and leaves some out. The sample lists over 65,000 clones; approximately 80% were seen once. Source material: peripheral blood. The receptors come from a man aged 80 or over with active COVID-19. CDR3s include the opening cysteine and the closing phenylalanine or tryptophan. The order of the fields is J gene, D gene, clone size, V gene, CDR3 DNA, CDR3 protein. A D gene is named only where the DNA matches it firmly. Rows give clone size only sometimes, using once, few, many, or a class for an expanded clone.

>TRBJ1-3|-|-|TRBV18
TGTGCCAGCTCACCAGCCCAGGAGGTTTCTGGAAACACCATATATTTT
CASSPAQEVSGNTIYF
>TRBJ1-2|-|-|TRBV19
TGTGCCAGTAGTACCCAAGGGGGAGCCTATGGCTACACCTTC
CASSTQGGAYGYTF
>TRBJ2-3|TRBD2|-|TRBV9
TGTGCCAGCAGCGTAGCTCGGACTAGCGGGGGCAGGTGGGATACGCAGTATTTT
CASSVARTSGGRWDTQYF
>TRBJ2-7|TRBD2|-|TRBV19
TGTGCCAGTAGTACCGGACAAGCGGGAGTAGGCGAGCAGTACTTC
CASSTGQAGVGEQYF
>TRBJ2-7|-|-|TRBV2
TGTGCCAGCACCTTAAGACAGGTATCCTACGAGCAGTACTTC
CASTLRQVSYEQYF
>TRBJ1-2|-|-|TRBV5-1
TGCGCCAGCAGCTTAGGGGACATTAACTATGGCTACACCTTC
CASSLGDINYGYTF
>TRBJ1-3|-|-|TRBV7-2
TGTGCCAGCAGCCTTGACAGCTCTGGAAACACCATATATTTT
CASSLDSSGNTIYF
>TRBJ2-3|TRBD2|-|TRBV5-6
TGTGCCAGCAGCTTAACGGGGGGGTCGGCAGATACGCAGTATTTT
CASSLTGGSADTQYF
>TRBJ1-5|-|-|TRBV11-2
TGTGCCAGCAGCTTACACGAGGGAAGCAATCAGCCCCAGCATTTT
CASSLHEGSNQPQHF
>TRBJ2-7|TRBD2|medium-sized|TRBV7-8
TGTGCCAGCAGCCCCCTAGCGGTTAGCTCCTACGAGCAGTACTTC
CASSPLAVSSYEQYF
>TRBJ2-7|-|-|TRBV27
TGTGCCAGCAGTTTATACCGAGACAGCCCCTACGAGCAGTACTTC
CASSLYRDSPYEQYF
>TRBJ2-7|-|-|TRBV7-7
TGTGCCAGCAGCTTGGAGGGGGGGGTAGGCGAGCAGTACTTC
CASSLEGGVGEQYF
>TRBJ1-4|-|-|TRBV15
TGTGCCACCAGCGGGCCAGACAGGAACATCAATGAAAAACTGTTTTTT
CATSGPDRNINEKLFF
>TRBJ2-7|-|-|TRBV3-1/TRBV3-2
TGTGCCAGCAGCCACGGCCTGGGGGCAGACGAGCAGTACTTC
CASSHGLGADEQYF
>TRBJ2-5|TRBD1|once|TRBV5-5
TGTGCCAGCAGCCCAGGGGGAGAGGAGACCCAGTACTTC
CASSPGGEETQYF
>TRBJ1-5|-|-|TRBV30
TGTGCCTGGAGCCCGGTCCCAAATCAGCCCCAGCATTTT
CAWSPVPNQPQHF
>TRBJ2-5|TRBD1|-|TRBV29-1
TGCAGCGTTGAACACAGGGGGCAGGGGGAGACCCAGTACTTC
CSVEHRGQGETQYF